These 9 T cell receptor beta chains were all obtained from the same sample, sequenced in a study of metastatic and nonmetastatic thyroid tumors. Patients underwent thyroid surgery, and none had received any treatment before it. MiXCR re-clonotyped the PCR reads for TCRdb. The data contain 30,000 or so clones, 25% to 30% of them singletons. Sequencing was performed on blood. These TCRs come from a female donor with papillary thyroid cancer or a benign thyroid nodule (not recorded which). Some clones in this sample may be carry-over from other donors' samples.

This chain joins TRBV20-1 and TRBJ2-7; 9 nucleotides line up with TRBD2. The J segment lost 3 bases and the V segment lost 4 bases, leaving 7 bases of the junction unmatched. CDR1 is DFQATT and CDR2 is SNEGSKA in the germline V gene (reference sequence). The CDR3 is made up of 14 amino acids. CDR3 loop: CSAISRLAVYEQYF. Written as DNA, the CDR3 is TGCAGTGCTATATCCCGACTAGCGGTCTACGAGCAGTACTTC.

This clone turned up a few times. This chain joins TRBV28 and TRBJ2-7, with 9 bases identical to TRBD1. The V and J ends lost 5 bases and 6 bases, in that order; junction bases with no gene match: 14. The CDR3 runs 16 residues. From germline, CDR1 is MDHEN and CDR2 SYDVKM. The DNA of the CDR3 is TGTGCCAGCAGTCCTTCGGCTGTACAGGGGGCCGTCGAGCAGTACTTC. This translates into CASSPSAVQGAVEQYF.

This clone qualifies as medium-sized (0.01 to 0.1%). CDR3 in amino acids: CAWSVQASYEQYF. CDR3 coding DNA: TGTGCCTGGAGTGTACAGGCTTCCTACGAGCAGTACTTC. The gene calls are TRBV30 and TRBJ2-7, with TRBD1 as a possible D gene (5 bases). CDR3 size: 13 residues. CDR1 is GTSNPN, CDR2 SVGIG, per germline (reference sequence). V was pared by 0 bases and J by 1 base, with 7 bases between.

Within the sample, this clone is medium-sized (0.01 to 0.1%). The chain uses TRBV2 and TRBJ2-7; TRBD1 might be the D (6 bases). Per the germline V gene, CDR1 is SNHLY and CDR2 is FYNNEI. This CDR3 contains 15 residues. Trimming removed 4 bases from V and 4 bases from J, with 17 bases in between. The CDR3 nucleotides are TGTGCCAGCAGTGCCAACAGGGCCCGGTTTTACGAGCAGTACTTC. Translation gives CASSANRARFYEQYF.

The chain employs TRBV27 and TRBJ1-2; 10 bases map to TRBD1. The CDR3 runs 14 residues. J gave up 3 bases and V 7 bases, and 5 bases lay outside the gene matches. In germline, CDR1 is MNHEY, CDR2 SMNVEV (reference sequence). The CDR3 nucleotides are TGTGCCAGCACCAGACAGGGGGCCCACTATGGCTACACCTTC. Its protein product is CASTRQGAHYGYTF.

This clone was counted many times. The chain combines TRBV20-1 with TRBJ2-1; D gene ambiguous. V lost 4 bases and J lost 0, with 13 bases in between. Looked up from germline, CDR1 is DFQATT and CDR2 is SNEGSKA (reference sequence). CDR3 size: 15 residues. The CDR3 DNA reads TGCAGTGCTAAGGGCTATAGGAGCTCCTACAATGAGCAGTTCTTC. Its protein product is CSAKGYRSSYNEQFF.

This clone was observed at least ten times. This rearrangement joins TRBV18 to TRBJ2-2, with D maybe TRBD1 (5 bases). The CDR3 runs 15 residues. Trimming pared 1 base from V and 0 bases from J, leaving 6 bases between. Germline CDR1 reads KGHSH; CDR2 reads LQKENI. CDR3 nucleotide sequence: TGTGCCAGCTCACCACGACAGTCGAACACCGGGGAGCTGTTTTTT. Translation gives CASSPRQSNTGELFF.

The chain joins TRBV7-8 to TRBJ2-1; D is undetermined. Germline V gene lookup returns CDR1 SGHVS and CDR2 FQNEAQ. Trimming took 6 bases from V and 3 from J, leaving 9 bases between them. The CDR3 extends over 13 amino acids. This chain's CDR3 is CASSSDLYNEQFF. In nucleotides, the CDR3 is TGTGCCAGCAGTTCAGACCTCTACAATGAGCAGTTCTTC.

The CDR3 DNA reads as TGCAGTGCTCCCGGGACTAGCGACTACGAGCAGTACTTC. This encodes CSAPGTSDYEQYF. The chain has TRBV20-1 and TRBJ2-7; 10 bases match TRBD2. The V gene's germline CDR1 is DFQATT and CDR2 SNEGSKA (reference sequence). V was pared by 5 bases and J by 3 bases, with 4 bases of the junction left unmatched. The length of the CDR3 is 13 residues.